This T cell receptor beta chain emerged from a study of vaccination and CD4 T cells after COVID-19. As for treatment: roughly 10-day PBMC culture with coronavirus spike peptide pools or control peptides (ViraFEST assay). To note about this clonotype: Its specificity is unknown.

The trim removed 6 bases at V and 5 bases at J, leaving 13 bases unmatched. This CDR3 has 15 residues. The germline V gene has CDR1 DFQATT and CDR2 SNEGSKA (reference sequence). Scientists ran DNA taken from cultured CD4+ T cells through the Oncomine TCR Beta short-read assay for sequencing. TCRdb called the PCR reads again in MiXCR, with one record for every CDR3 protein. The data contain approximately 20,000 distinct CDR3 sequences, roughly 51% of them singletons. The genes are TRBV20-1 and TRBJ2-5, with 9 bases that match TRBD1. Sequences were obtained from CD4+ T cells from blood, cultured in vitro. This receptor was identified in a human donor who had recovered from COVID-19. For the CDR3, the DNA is TGCAGTGCCCCAACCCCGACAGGGGGTGTGGAGACCCAGTACTTC. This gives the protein CSAPTPTGGVETQYF.